Only a few counts were recorded for the clone carrying this T cell receptor beta chain. PCR primers comprised 60 Vbeta and 13 Jbeta primers. Using immunoSEQ multiplex PCR, the repertoire was profiled, and TCRdb retains in-frame clones only, with some absent. The sample consists of some 120,000 clones, 80% to 90% of them appearing once. Germline-derived CDR1 and CDR2 are MGHDK and SYGVNS. The CDR3 length is 11 residues. The germline V and J ends were trimmed by 5 bases and 10 bases, with 9 bases remaining between them. This sample stems from a study of cytomegalovirus exposure and HLA in healthy donors.

This rearrangement joins TRBV25-1 to TRBJ2-1, with D maybe TRBD2 (5 bases). Source material: PBMCs. The sequence was collected from a male donor in good health and CMV-seropositive. The CDR3 here is CASSPSREQFF. The CDR3 coding sequence is TGTGCCAGCAGTCCTAGCAGGGAGCAGTTCTTC.